A single sample gave rise to the 29 T cell receptor beta chains below, sequenced in a study of T-cell memory formation after mild COVID-19. MiXCR was run by TCRdb on the 5' RACE reads, yielding one entry per CDR3 protein. In the table there are a few hundred thousand distinct CDR3 sequences, around a sixth of which are singletons. What was sequenced was PBMCs or a T cell subset sorted from them (not recorded which). These receptors originate from a man aged 18 to 35 who had mild COVID-19 (a few samples of this study predate the infection). Cell type and time point are not known.

This clonotype was counted many times. V gene TRBV7-9 combines with J gene TRBJ1-6; D unresolved. CDR1 and CDR2 (germline): SEHNR, FQNEAQ (reference sequence). This CDR3 has 13 amino acids. Trimming pared 0 bases from V and 10 bases from J, leaving 7 bases between. The CDR3 loop is CASSLASDSPLHF. CDR3 nucleotides: TGTGCCAGCAGCTTAGCTTCTGACTCACCCCTCCACTTT.

This sequence joins TRBV6-2 or TRBV6-3 and TRBJ2-3; D unclear. Trimming left V 4 bases short and J 5 bases short, with 7 bases between. The CDR3 totals 12 residues. Germline CDR1 reads MNHEY; CDR2 reads SVGEGT. The CDR3 bases are TGTGCCAGCAGTTGGGCAAAAGATACGCAGTATTTT. Translation gives CASSWAKDTQYF.

This clonotype showed up just a few times. The rearrangement joins TRBV4-2 to TRBJ2-1; 7 bases match TRBD2. The CDR3 extends over 17 amino acids. CDR1 is LGHNA, CDR2 YNFKEQ, per germline. The V segment lost 1 base and the J segment 5 bases; nucleotides outside the gene matches: 11. CDR3 nucleotides: TGTGCCAGCAGCCAAGTAATTGGGGGGGTTAAGGACAATGAGCAGTTCTTC. Its protein product is CASSQVIGGVKDNEQFF.

At least ten counts were recorded for this clonotype. V is TRBV15 and J is TRBJ1-2; a weak D match, TRBD1 (6 bases). The CDR3 totals 15 residues. Germline loops: CDR1 LNHNV, CDR2 YYDKDF (reference sequence). V lost 0 bases, J lost 8 bases, and 16 bases lay in between. The CDR3 region is CATSREWARGEGYTF. The CDR3 nucleotides read TGTGCCACCAGCAGAGAGTGGGCCAGGGGAGAGGGCTACACCTTC.

The rearrangement uses TRBV4-3 and TRBJ2-2, with 8 bases identical to TRBD2. The length of the CDR3 is 16 residues. J gave up 3 bases and V 1 base, and 4 bases lay outside the gene matches. Germline-derived CDR1 and CDR2 are LGHNA and YSLEER. For the CDR3, the DNA is TGCGCCAGCAGCCAAGTAGCGGGGACCGACACCGGGGAGCTGTTTTTT. Translating gives CASSQVAGTDTGELFF.

This clonotype was seen a few times. This chain joins TRBV21-1 and TRBJ2-2; the DNA was not used to check the table's D call, TRBD1. TRBV21-1 represents a pseudogene. The CDR3 is made up of 17 amino acids. Here the CDR3 DNA reads TGTGCCAGCAGCAAAGTGACAGGGGGCCCGAACACCGGGGAGCTGTTTTTT. Translating gives CASSKVTGGPNTGELFF.

CDR3 region: CASSLLATPHADTQYF. The CDR3 nucleotides read TGTGCCAGCAGCCTTCTGGCTACCCCACACGCAGATACGCAGTATTTT. This chain joins TRBV7-9 and TRBJ2-3; D is ambiguous. V lost 5 bases and J 4 bases, leaving 19 bases between the germline ends. Per germline, CDR1 SEHNR and CDR2 FQNEAQ (reference sequence). The CDR3 runs 16 residues.

V usage is TRBV2 and J usage is TRBJ1-2; D not resolved. CDR1 and CDR2 (germline): SNHLY, FYNNEI. The CDR3 covers 15 residues. V lost 4 bases, J lost 7 bases, and 19 bases lay in between. The CDR3 protein is CASSVRPPSEGGYTF. For the CDR3, the DNA is TGTGCCAGCAGTGTCCGGCCGCCCTCTGAGGGTGGCTACACCTTC.

This sequence joins TRBV7-9 and TRBJ1-2; D gene ambiguous. The CDR3 has 12 amino acids. CDR1 SEHNR and CDR2 FQNEAQ come from the germline V gene (reference sequence). V gave up 4 bases and J gave up 4 bases, with 7 bases separating them. The CDR3 nucleotides read TGTGCCAGCAGCTCCGAATTCTATGGCTACACCTTC. This encodes CASSSEFYGYTF.

This clonotype has a handful of counts. The gene calls are TRBV5-1 and TRBJ1-1; 9 bases fit TRBD1. This CDR3 spans 16 amino acids. With 0 bases clipped from V and 11 bases from J, the junction kept 14 bases outside the gene matches. CDR1 SGHRS and CDR2 YFSETQ come from the germline V gene. CDR3 residues: CASSLAPFDRGEKAFF. Here the CDR3 DNA reads TGCGCCAGCAGCTTGGCACCGTTCGACAGGGGGGAGAAGGCTTTCTTT.

This rearrangement joins TRBV27 to TRBJ2-5, with 8 bases lining up with TRBD1. After removal of 5 bases from V and 3 bases from J, the junction contained 23 bases not matched to a gene. Germline V lookup: CDR1 MNHEY, CDR2 SMNVEV (reference sequence). This CDR3 has 20 residues. The CDR3 sequence is CASSPLGWQLDRVEEETQYF. CDR3 nucleotide sequence: TGTGCCAGCAGTCCCCTCGGATGGCAACTGGACAGGGTGGAGGAAGAGACCCAGTACTTC.

The chain recombines TRBV25-1 with TRBJ2-5; 9 bases align to TRBD1. The CDR3 loop spans 15 amino acids. The V and J ends lost 4 bases and 5 bases, in that order; junction bases with no gene match: 8. CDR1 is MGHDK, CDR2 SYGVNS, per germline. In nucleotides, the CDR3 is TGTGCCAGCAGTGTCACCGGGACAGGGTCGGAGACCCAGTACTTC. This translates into CASSVTGTGSETQYF.

The V and J genes are TRBV5-1 and TRBJ1-3; D not resolved. Germline CDR1 is SGHRS and CDR2 is YFSETQ. The CDR3 extends over 16 amino acids. The V gene lost 0 bases and the J gene lost 0 bases, with 10 bases spanning the gap. The CDR3 DNA sequence: TGCGCCAGCAGCTTGGCAGTAAATCCCTCTGGAAACACCATATATTTT. It yields the protein CASSLAVNPSGNTIYF.

This clonotype was counted between two and nine times. The chain links TRBV11-2 to TRBJ2-5; D assignment may be TRBD1 or TRBD2 (6 bases each). The CDR3 is made up of 14 amino acids. The germline V and J ends were trimmed by 5 bases and 1 base, with 11 bases remaining between them. Germline assignment: CDR1 SGHAT and CDR2 FQNNGV. CDR3 DNA sequence: TGTGCCAGCAGCCGTCGGGGGCTCCAAGAGACCCAGTACTTC. It specifies CASSRRGLQETQYF.

This clonotype has a handful of counts. The chain links TRBV4-3 to TRBJ2-2; 9 bases are a match to TRBD1. The CDR3 covers 17 residues. The V gene's germline CDR1 is LGHNA and CDR2 YSLEER. With 4 bases clipped from V and 3 bases from J, the junction kept 9 bases outside the gene matches. The CDR3 DNA sequence: TGCGCCAGCAGCCTCGGACAGGGGCTAGCTGACACCGGGGAGCTGTTTTTT. Amino acids: CASSLGQGLADTGELFF.

This clonotype was found many times. The rearrangement links TRBV6-5 to TRBJ1-4; a possible D gene is TRBD1 (5 bases). The V end lost 2 bases, the J end lost 7 bases, and 11 bases lay between the germline ends. This CDR3 comprises 14 residues. Germline CDR1 reads MNHEY; CDR2 reads SVGAGI. The CDR3 here is CASSYRTTIEKLFF. In DNA form, the CDR3 reads TGTGCCAGCAGTTACCGGACAACCATTGAAAAACTGTTTTTT.

The chain couples TRBV10-3 to TRBJ1-1; no clear D. The CDR3 totals 13 residues. The germline gives CDR1 ENHRY, CDR2 SYGVKD. The V end was cut by 4 bases, the J end by 0 bases, with 6 bases between. CDR3: CAISGAMNTEAFF. The DNA for the CDR3 is TGTGCCATCAGTGGGGCAATGAACACTGAAGCTTTCTTT.

The sample holds a few counts of this clonotype. J is TRBJ1-1 and V is TRBV5-8, with D possibly TRBD1 on 6 matching bases. V lost 2 bases and J 8 bases, leaving 10 bases between the germline ends. The CDR3 spans 12 residues. Germline CDR1 is SGHTS and CDR2 is YDEGEE. The CDR3 is CASSLIRGEAFF. The CDR3 bases are TGTGCCAGCAGCTTAATTAGGGGGGAAGCTTTCTTT.

This sequence joins TRBV29-1 and TRBJ2-1, with D unresolved. Germline V CDR1 and CDR2: SQVTM, ANQGSEA. The length of the CDR3 is 12 residues. V was shortened by 2 bases and J by 6 bases, with 8 bases between the two germline ends. The CDR3 sequence: CSVERQFNEQFF. Here the CDR3 DNA reads TGCAGCGTTGAACGGCAGTTCAATGAGCAGTTCTTC.

The sample holds a few counts of this clonotype. This chain links TRBV27 with TRBJ2-2; perhaps TRBD2 as D (6 bases). Per the germline V gene, CDR1 is MNHEY and CDR2 is SMNVEV (reference sequence). V was trimmed by 5 bases and J by 4 bases, leaving 14 bases between them. The CDR3 runs to 15 residues. The CDR3 coding sequence is TGTGCCAGCAGTCTGGGACTGACAGCCACCGGGGAGCTGTTTTTT. The encoded protein is CASSLGLTATGELFF.

This clonotype occurred a few times. The gene calls are TRBV7-2 and TRBJ2-5; no clear D. V was cut by 1 base and J by 1 base, with 10 bases left in between. The CDR3 is 15 amino acids. CDR1 and CDR2 from the germline V gene are SGHTA and FQGNSA. The CDR3 here is CASSLGSLFQETQYF. The CDR3 coding sequence is TGTGCCAGCAGCTTAGGGTCCCTGTTCCAAGAGACCCAGTACTTC.

This clonotype was picked up many times. This chain links TRBV3-1 with TRBJ2-1; D is possibly TRBD1 (5 bases). The CDR3 length is 15 residues. V lost 3 bases and J lost 4, with 13 bases in between. Germline-derived CDR1 and CDR2 are LGHDT and YNNKEL (reference sequence). This chain's CDR3 is CASSQTLTVYNEQFF. The CDR3 DNA follows: TGTGCCAGCAGCCAGACCCTGACAGTGTACAATGAGCAGTTCTTC.

A few counts support this clonotype. The chain joins TRBV10-3 to TRBJ1-4, with 7 positions matching TRBD1. The trim removed 7 bases at V and 8 bases at J, leaving 10 bases unmatched. Germline CDR1 is ENHRY and CDR2 is SYGVKD. This CDR3 comprises 14 residues. The CDR3 bases are TGTGCCATCACCGCCGACAGGGCGAACGAAAAACTGTTTTTT. This encodes CAITADRANEKLFF.

The chain employs TRBV9 and TRBJ2-1; D ambiguous. Germline V lookup: CDR1 SGDLS, CDR2 YYNGEE. The V end lost 0 bases, the J end lost 1 base, and 8 bases lay between the germline ends. The CDR3 spans 15 residues. CDR3 protein: CASSVALGSYNEQFF. CDR3 DNA: TGTGCCAGCAGCGTAGCTCTCGGTTCCTACAATGAGCAGTTCTTC.

This chain connects TRBV12-3 or TRBV12-4 to TRBJ1-3; D gene ambiguous. V shed 5 bases and J shed 3 bases, with 11 bases lying between them. The CDR3 loop spans 14 amino acids. In nucleotides, the CDR3 is TGTGCCAGCAGTCTAAACACCCTTGGAAACACCATATATTTT. Its translation: CASSLNTLGNTIYF.

This clonotype has just a few counts. The genes are TRBV12-3 or TRBV12-4 and TRBJ2-7, with D perhaps matching TRBD1 (6 bases). This CDR3 region has 13 residues. Deletions cut 3 bases from V and 7 bases from J, with 13 bases between. The CDR3 DNA follows: TGTGCCAGCAGTTTTAGGGGGATAGGGGAGCAGTACTTC. Amino acids: CASSFRGIGEQYF.

This clonotype was counted a few times. This chain connects TRBV12-3 or TRBV12-4 to TRBJ2-1; D perhaps matches TRBD2 (5 bases). V gave up 7 bases and J gave up 0 bases, with 16 bases separating them. CDR3 length: 16 residues. CDR3: CASNHPPLASYNEQFF. The CDR3, as DNA: TGTGCCAGCAATCACCCCCCGCTAGCCTCCTACAATGAGCAGTTCTTC.

The table lists this clonotype with many counts. V is TRBV11-2 and J is TRBJ2-1; possible D gene TRBD2, 7 bases. The CDR3 covers 14 residues. In germline, CDR1 is SGHAT, CDR2 FQNNGV. V lost 3 bases to trimming and J lost 9 bases, with 15 bases between them. This CDR3 is CASSFIGGQGEQFF. The CDR3 DNA is TGTGCCAGCAGCTTTATCGGGGGGCAGGGTGAGCAGTTCTTC.

The chain uses TRBV7-3 and TRBJ2-1; tentatively, D is TRBD2 (6 bases). The CDR3 runs to 15 residues. Germline CDR1 and CDR2: SGHTA and FQGTGA. The V end was cut by 4 bases, the J end by 4 bases, with 14 bases between. DNA for the CDR3: TGTGCCAGCAGCTACTCCCGGGACTCTTACAATGAGCAGTTCTTC. Residues: CASSYSRDSYNEQFF. The full variable domain, in which reference TRBV7-3 and TRBJ2-1 provide the parts outside the CDR3, is GAGVSQTPSNKVTEKGKYVELRCDPISGHTALYWYRQSLGQGPEFLIYFQGTGAADDSGLPNDRFFAVRPEGSVSTLKIQRTERGDSAVYLCASSYSRDSYNEQFFGPGTRLTVL.